This T cell receptor beta chain was captured in a study of T-cell memory formation after mild COVID-19 (dated by TCRdb to about 2021). Broadly, across the study: TCR sequence clusters from the two donors were largely donor specific. Two young, previously healthy adult volunteers made up the cohort, one male and one female. Longitudinal TCRalpha and TCRbeta repertoire sequencing tracked T-cell clones expanding and contracting after mild COVID-19 in two donors.

From the cysteine through the phenylalanine, the CDR3 covers 16 amino acids. Only the CDR3 part of the read is kept: 48 bases, read in frame from the first base. Trimming leaves V shorter by 4 bases and J shorter by 6 bases, with the junction holding 10 bases beyond the gene matches. CDR1 and CDR2, looked up from the germline V gene, are SNHLY and FYNNEI. Summary of the overall study and its limitations: From day 15 to 85, contracting clones showed balanced CD4/CD8 phenotypes, whereas a second wave of clones that expanded from day 15 to 37 leaned towards CD4+. Some responding clones were detected in pre-infection memory, suggesting pre-existing cross-reactive memory T cells joined the SARS-CoV-2 response. Contracting CD4+ clones appeared mostly in the CM and EM memory subsets, whereas CD8+ clones were enriched in EMRA. The study included only two mild cases, and larger cohorts that include severe cases with pre-infection samples were judged to be necessary. SARS-CoV-2 specificity was not confirmed for the second-wave clones peaking on day 37.

Concerning this clonotype itself: Its recognized antigen is unknown. No base-level quality is on record; no much larger clone is a single base apart.

Ficoll-Paque density gradient centrifugation was the method used to isolate PBMCs. Data came from an Illumina NovaSeq 6000. Using 5'RACE with constant-segment primers, TCRalpha and TCRbeta cDNA libraries were constructed, with sample barcodes and unique molecular identifiers added in the process. RNA was extracted from every sample with Trizol reagent. Libraries were amplified in two PCR steps, with a second sample barcode and Illumina TruSeq adapters added in the second step. The libraries were sequenced on an Illumina NovaSeq using 2 x 150 bp paired-end reads. As for the original processing: Demultiplexing of reads and collapsing into UMI-guided consensus sequences were performed with migec v1.2.7. Using mixcr v2.1.11, UMI consensuses were aligned to TRA and TRB V and J templates and then assembled into clonotypes. A clonotype was counted as expanded or contracted only when both edgeR and NoisET called the clonotype significant, with the noise models trained on biological replicates. edgeR calls used a false discovery rate-adjusted p below 0.01 and a log2 fold-change threshold of 1. As an exploratory analysis of dynamics, PCA with hierarchical clustering was applied to max-normalized trajectories of the 1000 most abundant clonotypes. Separately sequenced CD4+ and CD8+ repertoires were used to assign the CD4 or CD8 phenotype of responding clones. Using fastp at Q25 and MiXCR, TCRdb reprocessed the public reads and kept productive beta chains. Rows with a matching CDR3 protein are joined into one entry that keeps the most common DNA and genes. TCRdb assigned the V and J calls; the authors' analysis was not used. This sample is represented by a few hundred thousand distinct CDR3 sequences; 15% to 20% of them were singletons. Roughly 23% of the sample rests with the top ten.

The clonotype was recovered from a young man who had mild COVID-19 (a few samples of this study predate the infection). The sample titles of this study are shuffled in the database, so cell type and time point are left out; the donor was told from shared clones. Recombination joined TRBV2 with TRBJ1-5; 9 bases in between match TRBD1. Sequencing was performed on PBMCs or a T cell subset sorted from them (not recorded which). The DNA sequence reads TGTGCCAGCAGTGCTGGACAGGGGAGTTTGGGTCAGCCCCAGCATTTT. This codes for CASSAGQGSLGQPQHF.